What follows describes a single T cell receptor (beta chain). Its antigen is still unknown. TCR beta cDNA libraries included unique molecular identifiers. Between about 0.95 and 11 million T cells gave rise to some 490,000 cDNA molecules. MiXCR was run by TCRdb on the PCR reads, yielding one entry per CDR3 protein. The sample yields around 400,000 distinct CDR3 sequences, approximately 38% seen once. Deletions cut 3 bases from V and 4 bases from J, with 13 bases between. The length of the CDR3 is 14 residues. CDR1 and CDR2 from the germline V gene are SGDLS and YYNGEE. This entry comes from a study of post-analysis software for immune sequencing data. About the research overall: Several disease courses (relapsing-remitting, secondary progressive and progressive-relapsing) of multiple sclerosis were included. Study results and limitations: Pronounced co-clustering by F measure was evident among identically batched samples. There were about 5 TRBV segments more frequent in patients than controls, and TRBV5-6, TRBV5-1 and TRBV20-1 were among them. Significantly lower normalized Chao1 diversity was seen in multiple sclerosis patients than in controls.

The sequence came from a girl aged 5-17 years with multiple sclerosis. The material sequenced was blood. V gene TRBV9 combines with J gene TRBJ1-1; no firm D call. Here the CDR3 DNA reads TGTGCCAGCAGCGCGGGTCCTGGGAGCACTGAAGCTTTCTTT. Translated: CASSAGPGSTEAFF.